This T cell receptor beta chain was profiled in a study of shared clonotypes between healthy human individuals. TCRdb's copy holds only in-frame clones and misses some; the assay was immunoSEQ multiplex PCR. This repertoire shows fewer than 3 million clones, around 93% found once; its top ten account for more than 0.35%. A note on this clone: No antigen is known for it.

Whole-study results and caveats: Larger richness was generally estimated for naive than memory subsets.

Sequenced input: naive CD4+ T cells from PBMCs. The subset denotes: CD45RA+ positively selected. This clonotype originated in a man between 18 and 35 years old in good health. Some clones in this sample may be carry-over from other donors' samples.

CDR3 amino acids: CASSPWTGTADTQYF. Here the CDR3 DNA reads TGCGCCAGCAGCCCGTGGACAGGAACGGCAGATACGCAGTATTTT. The V call is TRBV5-1, the J call TRBJ2-3; 7 bases agree with TRBD1. The CDR3 length is 15 residues. V shed 4 bases, J shed 4 bases, and the junction held 9 bases outside the gene matches. Looked up from germline, CDR1 is SGHRS and CDR2 is YFSETQ.